Listed here are 23 T cell receptor beta chains from one sample, sequenced in a study of blood T cell repertoires in COVID-19. Assay: immunoSEQ multiplex PCR; the TCRdb copy retains only in-frame clones and omits some. The table has under 150,000 clones, approximately 80% seen once. What was sequenced was peripheral blood. These receptor sequences come from a woman aged 40 to 55 with active or convalescent COVID-19.

The chain recombines TRBV6-5 with TRBJ2-5; possible D gene TRBD2, 6 bases. Germline V gene sequence: CDR1 MNHEY, CDR2 SVGAGI. This CDR3 contains 13 residues. Deletions cut 2 bases from V and 9 bases from J, with 13 bases between. CDR3 nucleotide sequence: TGTGCCAGCAGTTACGCGGGACCCCCGCCCCAGTACTTC. Translation gives CASSYAGPPPQYF.

This clone was recorded only once. The genes are TRBV5-1 and TRBJ1-2, with TRBD1 identical over 8 bases. This CDR3 has 12 residues. The V gene end was trimmed by 7 bases and the J gene end by 4 bases; junction bases not matched to a gene: 3. CDR1 and CDR2 (germline): SGHRS, YFSETQ. CDR3 sequence reads: CASATGGYGYTF. As DNA, the CDR3 is TGCGCCAGCGCCACAGGGGGCTATGGCTACACCTTC.

V is TRBV27 and J is TRBJ2-7, with 12 bases identical to TRBD1. V dropped 7 bases and J dropped 2; count of bases not matched to a gene: 6. This CDR3 comprises 15 residues. Germline loops: CDR1 MNHEY, CDR2 SMNVEV (reference sequence). CDR3 DNA: TGTGCCAGCACCACCGGGACAGGGGGCCCCTACGAGCAGTACTTC. This sequence encodes CASTTGTGGPYEQYF.

The genes are TRBV2 and TRBJ1-1; the D gene is possibly TRBD1 (6 bases). V was trimmed by 4 bases and J by 1 base, leaving 13 bases between them. There are 15 residues in the CDR3. The germline CDR1 and CDR2 sequences are SNHLY and FYNNEI. In DNA, the CDR3 is TGTGCCAGCAGTGCTGCCGGGACATCGAACACTGAAGCTTTCTTT. It translates to CASSAAGTSNTEAFF.

The chain recombines TRBV3-1 (or the pseudogene TRBV3-2) with TRBJ1-2; D is possibly TRBD1 (6 bases). CDR3 length: 16 residues. Between the trimmed V and J ends, which lost 1 base and 6 bases, there was a span of 18 bases. Per the germline V gene, CDR1 is LGHDT and CDR2 is YNNKEL (reference sequence). The CDR3 region has the DNA TGTGCCAGCAGCCAAGGAAATTACAGGGTAGGCGATGGCTACACCTTC. Translation: CASSQGNYRVGDGYTF.

This clone is a singleton in its sample. The V gene is TRBV30, the J gene TRBJ1-4; D may be TRBD1 (6 bases). This CDR3 region has 15 residues. Germline V CDR1 and CDR2: GTSNPN, SVGIG (reference sequence). Between the trimmed V and J ends, which lost 6 bases and 0 bases, there was a span of 14 bases. CDR3 DNA: TGTGCCTGTAGTCGACAGGCGACAACTAATGAAAAACTGTTTTTT. Protein sequence: CACSRQATTNEKLFF. The variable domain in full, completed from reference TRBV30 and TRBJ1-4, reads SQTIHQWPATLVQPVGSPLSLECTVEGTSNPNLYWYRQAAGRGLQLLFYSVGIGQISSEVPQNLSASRPQDRQFILSSKKLLLSDSGFYLCACSRQATTNEKLFFGSGTQLSVL.

The chain carries TRBV27 and TRBJ1-5; D unclear. V was pared by 8 bases and J by 3 bases, with 11 bases between. The germline V gene encodes CDR1 MNHEY and CDR2 SMNVEV (reference sequence). This CDR3 region has 13 residues. As DNA, the CDR3 is TGTGCCAGCGCCTCCAGATTCAATCAGCCCCAGCATTTT. It encodes CASASRFNQPQHF.

CDR3 in DNA: TGTGCCAGCAGCTACAGGGGTTCCTACGAGCAGTACTTC. It translates to CASSYRGSYEQYF. The rearrangement uses TRBV5-4 and TRBJ2-7; the match to TRBD1 covers 7 bases. After removal of 3 bases from V and 1 base from J, the junction contained 1 base not matched to a gene. The CDR3 runs 13 residues. The V gene's germline CDR1 is SGHNT and CDR2 YYREEE (reference sequence).

This sequence joins TRBV7-9 and TRBJ1-3; possible D gene TRBD1, 6 bases. The CDR3 sequence is 15 residues long. Germline-derived CDR1 and CDR2 are SEHNR and FQNEAQ (reference sequence). The V end lost 5 bases, the J end lost 5 bases, and 16 bases lay between the germline ends. The CDR3 is CASSAFLRGRNTIYF. CDR3 sequence (DNA): TGTGCCAGCAGCGCATTCCTCAGGGGTAGAAACACCATATATTTT.

The chain uses TRBV11-2 and TRBJ2-3; 15 bases are a match to TRBD2. V gave up 1 base and J gave up 1 base; unmatched junction bases: 0. Germline CDR1 and CDR2: SGHAT and FQNNGV. The CDR3 length is 17 residues. This chain's CDR3 is CASSLGTSGGGTDTQYF. The CDR3 DNA is TGTGCCAGCAGCTTAGGGACTAGCGGGGGGGGCACAGATACGCAGTATTTT.

With regard to this clone: Other DNA sequences in this sample translate to the same CDR3. The chain couples TRBV7-2 to TRBJ1-5; 8 bases fit TRBD1. The ends lost 1 base at V and 6 bases at J; junction bases unmatched: 2. The CDR3 runs to 14 residues. Germline CDR1 reads SGHTA; CDR2 reads FQGNSA. The CDR3 DNA follows: TGTGCCAGCAGCTTAGACAGGGGGGGTCAGCCCCAGCATTTT. Protein: CASSLDRGGQPQHF.

The chain couples TRBV5-1 to TRBJ1-2; possibly TRBD1 for D (6 bases). The germline gives CDR1 SGHRS, CDR2 YFSETQ. V was shortened by 4 bases and J by 4 bases, with 14 bases between the two germline ends. CDR3 length equals 14 residues. The chain's CDR3 is CASSGERGTYGYTF. The CDR3 region has the DNA TGCGCCAGCAGCGGGGAAAGGGGGACCTATGGCTACACCTTC. Drawing the rest from reference TRBV5-1 and TRBJ1-2, the complete variable domain is KAGVTQTPRYLIKTRGQQVTLSCSPISGHRSVSWYQQTPGQGLQFLFEYFSETQRNKGNFPGRFSGRQFSNSRSEMNVSTLELGDSALYLCASSGERGTYGYTFGSGTRLTVV.

The chain joins TRBV28 to TRBJ1-2; perhaps TRBD1 as D (6 bases). This CDR3 contains 14 residues. V dropped 6 bases and J dropped 5 bases, with 16 bases sitting between them. CDR1 and CDR2 from the germline V gene are MDHEN and SYDVKM. The CDR3 region is CASRLQGIPYGYTF. Written as DNA, the CDR3 is TGTGCCAGCAGGTTACAGGGAATACCTTATGGCTACACCTTC.

Concerning this clone: Other DNA variants within this sample encode the same CDR3. The chain carries TRBV18 and TRBJ2-7; possible D gene TRBD2, 6 bases. The germline gives CDR1 KGHSH, CDR2 LQKENI. This CDR3 spans 14 amino acids. Trimming removed 8 bases at V and 4 bases at J, with 18 bases between. The chain's CDR3 is CASREKDSYYEQYF. The CDR3 bases are TGTGCCAGCCGGGAGAAAGATTCTTATTACGAGCAGTACTTC.

CDR3 region: CASREGGAGGHYNEQFF. The CDR3 DNA reads as TGTGCCAGCAGGGAGGGCGGCGCGGGGGGCCACTACAATGAGCAGTTCTTC. The chain links TRBV7-2 to TRBJ2-1; 8 nucleotides line up with TRBD2. CDR1 and CDR2 from the germline V gene are SGHTA and FQGNSA. The CDR3 contains 17 residues. With V trimmed by 6 bases and J by 3 bases, 13 bases remained unmatched.

This chain joins TRBV6-5 and TRBJ1-1; D unclear. Germline V gene data show CDR1 as MNHEY and CDR2 as SVGAGI. The CDR3 consists of 12 residues. Trimming pared 6 bases from V and 6 bases from J, leaving 11 bases between. The chain's CDR3 is CASRLSSSEAFF. In DNA form, the CDR3 reads TGTGCCAGCAGGTTATCTTCTTCTGAAGCTTTCTTT.

The genes are TRBV18 and TRBJ1-2; D remains ambiguous. Trimming stripped 2 bases from V and 8 bases from J, with 12 bases between. Looked up from germline, CDR1 is KGHSH and CDR2 is LQKENI. This CDR3 has 13 residues. The CDR3 sequence is CASSPNQEEGYTF. The CDR3, as DNA: TGTGCCAGCTCACCAAACCAGGAAGAAGGCTACACCTTC.

This chain uses TRBV29-1 with TRBJ1-2; D unclear. In germline, CDR1 is SQVTM, CDR2 ANQGSEA. V lost 3 bases and J 5 bases, leaving 13 bases between the germline ends. The CDR3 covers 13 residues. The CDR3 loop is CSVELAGDYGYTF. In DNA, the CDR3 is TGCAGCGTTGAGTTGGCAGGTGATTATGGCTACACCTTC.

The chain employs TRBV5-1 and TRBJ1-2, with D uncertain. Germline V CDR1 and CDR2: SGHRS, YFSETQ. Deletions cut 2 bases from V and 4 bases from J, with 15 bases between. The CDR3 consists of 15 residues. This CDR3 is CASSFSGESSYGYTF. Written as DNA, the CDR3 is TGCGCCAGCAGCTTTTCTGGGGAGTCGTCCTATGGCTACACCTTC.

This chain links TRBV7-9 with TRBJ1-2; perhaps TRBD1 as D (5 bases). The germline CDR1 and CDR2 sequences are SEHNR and FQNEAQ (reference sequence). V shed 1 base and J shed 5 bases, with 8 bases lying between them. This CDR3 region has 13 residues. The DNA of the CDR3 is TGTGCCAGCAGCTTAGAGACAGCTTATGGCTACACCTTC. Amino acids: CASSLETAYGYTF.

The chain couples TRBV18 to TRBJ2-1; D unresolved. The V and J ends lost 0 bases and 6 bases respectively, with 9 bases between them. Germline V gene sequence: CDR1 KGHSH, CDR2 LQKENI. This CDR3 has 14 amino acids. The CDR3 region has the DNA TGTGCCAGCTCACCACCGGCCAGGCCCAATGAGCAGTTCTTC. Translating it yields CASSPPARPNEQFF.

This sequence joins TRBV19 and TRBJ1-1, with 9 bases aligning to TRBD1. Germline lookup yields CDR1 LNHDA and CDR2 SQIVND (reference sequence). J lost 3 bases, V lost 1 base, and 12 bases had no gene match. The CDR3 consists of 18 residues. The CDR3, as DNA: TGTGCCAGTAGTATAGCCGGTCCCGGGACAGGGCTGGACACTGAAGCTTTCTTT. Its protein is CASSIAGPGTGLDTEAFF. The whole variable domain, filled in from reference TRBV19 and TRBJ1-1, reads DGGITQSPKYLFRKEGQNVTLSCEQNLNHDAMYWYRQDPGQGLRLIYYSQIVNDFQKGDIAEGYSVSREKKESFPLTVTSAQKNPTAFYLCASSIAGPGTGLDTEAFFGQGTRLTVV.

The chain uses TRBV27 and TRBJ1-1, with D unclear. CDR3 length equals 13 residues. Trimming removed 7 bases at V and 10 bases at J, with 19 bases between. In germline, CDR1 is MNHEY, CDR2 SMNVEV (reference sequence). CDR3 in amino acids: CASTDFPPVRAFF. For the CDR3, the DNA is TGTGCCAGCACCGACTTCCCCCCGGTGAGAGCTTTCTTT.